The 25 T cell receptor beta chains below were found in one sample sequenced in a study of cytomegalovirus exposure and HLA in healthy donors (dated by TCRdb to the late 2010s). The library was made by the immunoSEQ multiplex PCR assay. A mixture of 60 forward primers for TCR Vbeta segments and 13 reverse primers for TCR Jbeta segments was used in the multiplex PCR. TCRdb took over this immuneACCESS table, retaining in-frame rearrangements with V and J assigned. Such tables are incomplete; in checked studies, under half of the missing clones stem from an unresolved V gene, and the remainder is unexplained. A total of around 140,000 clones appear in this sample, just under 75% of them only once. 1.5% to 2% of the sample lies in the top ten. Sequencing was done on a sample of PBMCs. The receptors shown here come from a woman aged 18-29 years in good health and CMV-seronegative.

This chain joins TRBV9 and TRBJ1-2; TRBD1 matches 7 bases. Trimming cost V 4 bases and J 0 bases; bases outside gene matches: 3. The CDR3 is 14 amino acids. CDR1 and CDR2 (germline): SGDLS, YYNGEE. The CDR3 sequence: CASSKQGSNYGYTF. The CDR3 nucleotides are TGTGCCAGCAGCAAACAGGGGTCTAACTATGGCTACACCTTC.

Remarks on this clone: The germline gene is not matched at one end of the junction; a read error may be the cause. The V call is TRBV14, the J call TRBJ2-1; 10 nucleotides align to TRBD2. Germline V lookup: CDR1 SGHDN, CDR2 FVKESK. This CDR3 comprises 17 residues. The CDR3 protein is CASSQGSGRASHNEQFF. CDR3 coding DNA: TGTGCCAGCAGCCAAGGAAGCGGGAGGGCCTCCCACAATGAGCAGTTCTTC.

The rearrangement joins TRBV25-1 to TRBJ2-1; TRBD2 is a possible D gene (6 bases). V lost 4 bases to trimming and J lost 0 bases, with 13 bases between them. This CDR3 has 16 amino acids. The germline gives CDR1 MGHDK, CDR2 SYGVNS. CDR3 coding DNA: TGTGCCAGCAGTGTTATAGCGGCGATCTCCTACAATGAGCAGTTCTTC. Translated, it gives CASSVIAAISYNEQFF.

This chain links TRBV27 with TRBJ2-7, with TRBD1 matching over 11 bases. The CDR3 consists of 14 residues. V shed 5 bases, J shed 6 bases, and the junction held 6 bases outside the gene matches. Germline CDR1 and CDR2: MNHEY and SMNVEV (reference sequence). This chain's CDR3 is CASSLTGTGGEQYF. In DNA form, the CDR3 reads TGTGCCAGCAGTCTTACCGGGACAGGGGGCGAGCAGTACTTC.

CDR3 DNA sequence: TGCGCCAGCAGCCAAGTCCGGCAGGGCAATCAGCCCCAGCATTTT. Translated: CASSQVRQGNQPQHF. V is TRBV4-1 and J is TRBJ1-5; the D is unclear. The CDR3 consists of 15 residues. Germline CDR1 and CDR2: MGHRA and YSYEKL. Trimming removed 1 base at V and 2 bases at J, with 9 bases between.

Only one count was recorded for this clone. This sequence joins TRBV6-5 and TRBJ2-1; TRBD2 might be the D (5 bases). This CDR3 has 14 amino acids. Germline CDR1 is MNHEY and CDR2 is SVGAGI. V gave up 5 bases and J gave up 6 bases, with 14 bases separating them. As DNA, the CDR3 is TGTGCCAGCAGTCGGTTACGGGGTTTCAATGAGCAGTTCTTC. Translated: CASSRLRGFNEQFF.

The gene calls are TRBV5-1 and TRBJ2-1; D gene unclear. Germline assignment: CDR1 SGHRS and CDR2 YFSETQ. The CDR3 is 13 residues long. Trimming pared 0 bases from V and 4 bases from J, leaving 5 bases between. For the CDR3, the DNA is TGCGCCAGCAGCTTGGTTCAGTACAATGAGCAGTTCTTC. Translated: CASSLVQYNEQFF.

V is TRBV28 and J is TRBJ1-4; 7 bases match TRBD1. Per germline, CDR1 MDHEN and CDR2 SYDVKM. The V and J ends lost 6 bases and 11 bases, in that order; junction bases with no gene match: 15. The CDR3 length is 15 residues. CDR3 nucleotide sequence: TGTGCCAGCAGGTCCTCGGGGGACAGCCTAGGGAAACTGTTTTTT. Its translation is CASRSSGDSLGKLFF.

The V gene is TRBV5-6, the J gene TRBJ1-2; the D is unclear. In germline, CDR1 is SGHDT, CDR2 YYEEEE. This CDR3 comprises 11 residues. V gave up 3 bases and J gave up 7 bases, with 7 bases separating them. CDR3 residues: CASSSSSGYTF. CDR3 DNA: TGTGCCAGCAGCTCCTCCTCTGGCTACACCTTC.

The CDR3 loop reads CASSIGRADQPQHF. The CDR3 nucleotides read TGTGCCAGTAGTATAGGGAGGGCAGATCAGCCCCAGCATTTT. This chain joins TRBV19 and TRBJ1-5; no firm D call. Germline CDR1 is LNHDA and CDR2 is SQIVND (reference sequence). Trimming shortened V by 1 base and J by 5 bases, and 9 bases separated the two germline ends. CDR3 length: 14 residues.

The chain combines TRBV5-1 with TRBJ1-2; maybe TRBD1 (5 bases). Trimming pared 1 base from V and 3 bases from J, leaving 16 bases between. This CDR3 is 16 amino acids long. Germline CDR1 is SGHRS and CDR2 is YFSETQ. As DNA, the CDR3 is TGCGCCAGCAGCTTGCAAACTGGGGCGGATTACTATGGCTACACCTTC. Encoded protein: CASSLQTGADYYGYTF.

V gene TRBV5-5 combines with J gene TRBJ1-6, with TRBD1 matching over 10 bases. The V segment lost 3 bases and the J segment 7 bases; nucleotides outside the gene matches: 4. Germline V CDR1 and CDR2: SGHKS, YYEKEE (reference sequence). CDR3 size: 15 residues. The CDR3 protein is CASSSGTGVNSPLHF. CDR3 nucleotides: TGTGCCAGCAGCTCCGGGACAGGGGTGAATTCACCCCTCCACTTT.

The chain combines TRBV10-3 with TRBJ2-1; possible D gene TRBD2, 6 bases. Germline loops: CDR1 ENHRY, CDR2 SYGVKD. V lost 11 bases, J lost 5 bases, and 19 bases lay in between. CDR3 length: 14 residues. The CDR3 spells CAAEGRERNNEQFF. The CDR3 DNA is TGTGCCGCAGAGGGACGGGAGAGGAACAATGAGCAGTTCTTC.

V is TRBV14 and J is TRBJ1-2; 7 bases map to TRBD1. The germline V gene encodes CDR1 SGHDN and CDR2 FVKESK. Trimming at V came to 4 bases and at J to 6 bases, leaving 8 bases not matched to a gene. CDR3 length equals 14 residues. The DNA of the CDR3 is TGTGCCAGCAGCCCCTTCTCAACAGGGGATGGCTACACCTTC. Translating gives CASSPFSTGDGYTF.

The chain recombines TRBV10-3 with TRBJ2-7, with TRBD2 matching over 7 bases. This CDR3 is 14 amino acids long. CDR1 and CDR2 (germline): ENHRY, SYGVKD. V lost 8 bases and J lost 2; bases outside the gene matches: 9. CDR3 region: CAIAPRENPYEQYV. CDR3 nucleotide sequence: TGTGCCATCGCCCCGCGGGAGAACCCCTACGAGCAGTACGTC.

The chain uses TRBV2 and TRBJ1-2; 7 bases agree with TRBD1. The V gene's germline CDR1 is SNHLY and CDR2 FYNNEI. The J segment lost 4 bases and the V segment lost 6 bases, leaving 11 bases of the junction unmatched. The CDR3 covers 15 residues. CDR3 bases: TGTGCCAGCAGGCTCGCGACAGGGAACTTCTATGGCTACACCTTC. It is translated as CASRLATGNFYGYTF.

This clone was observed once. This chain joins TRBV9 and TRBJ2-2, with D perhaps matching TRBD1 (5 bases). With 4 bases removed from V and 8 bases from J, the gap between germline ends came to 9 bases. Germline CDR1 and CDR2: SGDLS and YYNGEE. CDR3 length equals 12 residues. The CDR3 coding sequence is TGTGCCAGCAGCCTAGGGGCAGGGGAGCTGTTTTTT. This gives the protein CASSLGAGELFF.

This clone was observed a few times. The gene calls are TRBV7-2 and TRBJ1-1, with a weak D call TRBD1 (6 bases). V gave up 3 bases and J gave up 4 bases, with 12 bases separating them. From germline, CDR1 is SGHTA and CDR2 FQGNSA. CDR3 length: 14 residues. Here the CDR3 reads CASSFNRVLTEAFF. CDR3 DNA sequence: TGTGCCAGCAGCTTTAACAGGGTCCTCACTGAAGCTTTCTTT.

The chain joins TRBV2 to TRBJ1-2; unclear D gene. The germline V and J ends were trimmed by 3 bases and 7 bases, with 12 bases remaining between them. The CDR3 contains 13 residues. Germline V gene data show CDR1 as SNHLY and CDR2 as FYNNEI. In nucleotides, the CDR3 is TGTGCCAGCAGTGATGGAGGAGACGGTGGCTACACCTTC. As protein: CASSDGGDGGYTF.

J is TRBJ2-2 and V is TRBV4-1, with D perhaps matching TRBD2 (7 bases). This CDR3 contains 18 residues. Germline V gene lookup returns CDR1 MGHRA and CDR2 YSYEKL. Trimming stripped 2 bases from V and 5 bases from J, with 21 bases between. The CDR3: CASSQKSGGLRGTGELFF. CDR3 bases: TGCGCCAGCAGCCAAAAATCCGGGGGGCTTCGGGGGACCGGGGAGCTGTTTTTT.

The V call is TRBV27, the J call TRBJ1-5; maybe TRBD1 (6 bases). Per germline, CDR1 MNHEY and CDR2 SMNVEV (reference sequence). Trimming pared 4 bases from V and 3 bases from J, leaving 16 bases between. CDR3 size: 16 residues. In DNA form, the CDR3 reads TGTGCCAGCAGTTCGAGGGGGAAGGGTTCCAATCAGCCCCAGCATTTT. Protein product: CASSSRGKGSNQPQHF.

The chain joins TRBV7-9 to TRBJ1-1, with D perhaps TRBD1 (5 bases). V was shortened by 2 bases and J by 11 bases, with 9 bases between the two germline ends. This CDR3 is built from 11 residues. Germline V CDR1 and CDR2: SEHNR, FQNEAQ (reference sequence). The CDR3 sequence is CASSLKGVAFF. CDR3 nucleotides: TGTGCCAGCAGCTTAAAAGGGGTCGCTTTCTTT.

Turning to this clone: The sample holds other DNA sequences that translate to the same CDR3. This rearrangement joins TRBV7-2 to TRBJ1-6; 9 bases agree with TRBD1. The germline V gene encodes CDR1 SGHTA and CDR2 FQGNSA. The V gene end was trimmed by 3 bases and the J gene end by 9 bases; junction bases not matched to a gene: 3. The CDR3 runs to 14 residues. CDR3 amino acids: CASSLDRGGSPLHF. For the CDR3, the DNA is TGTGCCAGCAGCTTGGACAGGGGAGGTTCACCCCTCCACTTT.

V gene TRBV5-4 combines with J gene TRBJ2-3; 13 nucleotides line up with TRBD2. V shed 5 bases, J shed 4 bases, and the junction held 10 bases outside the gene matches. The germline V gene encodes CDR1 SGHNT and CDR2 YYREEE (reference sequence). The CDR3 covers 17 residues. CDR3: CASRGGLAGAFADTQYF. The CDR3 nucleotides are TGTGCCAGCAGGGGCGGACTAGCGGGAGCCTTTGCAGATACGCAGTATTTT. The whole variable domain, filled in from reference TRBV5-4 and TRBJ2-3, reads ETGVTQSPTHLIKTRGQQVTLRCSSQSGHNTVSWYQQALGQGPQFIFQYYREEENGRGNFPPRFSGLQFPNYSSELNVNALELDDSALYLCASRGGLAGAFADTQYFGPGTRLTVL.

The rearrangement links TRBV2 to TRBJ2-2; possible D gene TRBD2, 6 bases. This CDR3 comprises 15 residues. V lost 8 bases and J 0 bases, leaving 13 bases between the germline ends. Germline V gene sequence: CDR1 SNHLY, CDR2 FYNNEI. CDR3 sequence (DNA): TGTGCCAGCTCGCTGGGGGGAGCGAACACCGGGGAGCTGTTTTTT. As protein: CASSLGGANTGELFF.